The rows below give T cell receptor beta chains drawn from one sample of a study of cytomegalovirus exposure and HLA in healthy donors. TCRdb keeps only in-frame clones here, not all; method: immunoSEQ multiplex PCR. Of about 190,000 clones detected, just under 75% appear once; the ten largest clones hold roughly 2.8%. The sample was PBMCs. The receptors shown here come from a woman in her twenties or thirties in good health and CMV-seropositive. Both conserved end residues are part of each CDR3.

CDR3aa	v_gene	j_gene
CASSDDRRNQPQHF	TRBV2	TRBJ1-5
CASTDPEGFSNQPQHF	TRBV28	TRBJ1-5
CASSYRGGFQETQYF	TRBV6-5	TRBJ2-5
CASSSTGKANEKLFF	TRBV5-1	TRBJ1-4
CASSYEGVEPQHF	TRBV6-5	TRBJ1-5
CAISDRQGSSYEQYF	TRBV10-3	TRBJ2-7
CSVGQGTEAFF	TRBV29-1	TRBJ1-1
CASSLARAYEQYF	TRBV7-9	TRBJ2-7
CAASSLIRRRVETQYF	TRBV7-9	TRBJ2-5
CASSLFGSGQSSTDTQYF	TRBV28	TRBJ2-3
CASSFRALAGGSEQYF	TRBV28	TRBJ2-7
CASNPPPGQGDNEQFF	TRBV2	TRBJ2-1
CASSMFMGQGNQPQHF	TRBV19	TRBJ1-5
CASSSSIPSYEQYF	TRBV28	TRBJ2-7
CASSWTSGYEQYF	TRBV5-1	TRBJ2-7
CASSYSIGRGSDTQYF	TRBV6-6	TRBJ2-3
CASSVGSLLYNEQFF	TRBV7-9	TRBJ2-1
CASSLASGVANTGELFF	TRBV5-5	TRBJ2-2
CASSLELARTGDTQYF	TRBV7-8	TRBJ2-3
CASSFREAPDTQYF	TRBV5-1	TRBJ2-3
CASSGSGGYNEQFF	TRBV5-1	TRBJ2-1
CASSFKGNEQFF	TRBV28	TRBJ2-1
CASSPSGHQETQYF	TRBV18	TRBJ2-5
CASSQDRAEQYF	TRBV7-9	TRBJ2-7